The present T cell receptor beta chain was sequenced within a study of chemoradiotherapy in HPV16-positive cancers. Study-wide context: A couple of HPV16-positive patients' cells yielded candidate HPV-specific clones and common motifs. General study results and limits: HPV-specific T cells were functionally defined from only two HPV16-positive patients. For HPV16-positive patients, expanding HPV-responsive T cells associated with longer recurrence-free survival.

Only in-frame clones appear in the TCRdb table, and some are missing; sequencing was by immunoSEQ multiplex PCR. Among some 3,500 clones, 71% were seen once, and the ten largest hold about 15%. The CDR3 runs 13 residues. The germline V gene has CDR1 LGHNA and CDR2 YSLEER. Notes on this clone: What it recognizes is unknown. The junction does not match germline at one end; this may be a read error.

This sequence joins TRBV4-3 and TRBJ1-1, with D possibly TRBD1 on 6 matching bases. The sequence was obtained from a human donor with HPV-associated anogenital cancer. This sample was gathered from a patient who underwent chemoradiotherapy. The CDR3 DNA is TGCGCCAACAGCCAAGGACAGATGTCTGAAGCTTTCTTT. Its protein is CANSQGQMSEAFF.